The rows below give T cell receptor beta chains drawn from one sample of a study of blood T cell repertoires in COVID-19. Profiled with immunoSEQ multiplex PCR; TCRdb holds only in-frame clones, not every one. The sample lists fewer than 250,000 clones; around 84% were seen once. Sequencing was done on a sample of PBMCs or T cells enriched from blood (not recorded which). These receptors originate from a woman aged 40 to 50 who had recovered from COVID-19. CDR3s include the opening cysteine and the closing phenylalanine or tryptophan. A D gene is named only where the DNA matches it firmly. Size values are once, few and many counts, or a class for expanded clones, and some rows have none.

J gene | V gene | clone size | D gene | CDR3 DNA | CDR3 protein
TRBJ1-2 | TRBV27 | . | . | TGTGCCAGCAGTTTATCTCGGCGGACAGAGTTATATGGCTACACCTTC | CASSLSRRTELYGYTF
TRBJ1-1 | TRBV4-2 | once | . | TGTGCCAGCAGCCCAGACAAGAACACTGAAGCTTTCTTT | CASSPDKNTEAFF
TRBJ2-3 | TRBV19 | . | TRBD2 | TGTGCCACGGGGACTAGCCTCACAGATACGCAGTATTTT | CATGTSLTDTQYF
TRBJ1-2 | TRBV6-1 | . | . | TGTGCCAGCAGTGAACAGGGCGTAAGTGGCTACACCTTC | CASSEQGVSGYTF
TRBJ1-5 | TRBV2 | once | TRBD1 | TGTGCCAGCAGACAGGGGGACTATAGCAATCAGCCCCAGCATTTT | CASRQGDYSNQPQHF
TRBJ2-2 | TRBV30 | . | . | TGTGCCTGGAGCAAGGGACAATACACCGGGGAGCTGTTTTTT | CAWSKGQYTGELFF
TRBJ1-6 | TRBV27 | many | . | TGTGCCAGCAAGGGGAAAGGACCCCTCCACTTT | CASKGKGPLHF
TRBJ2-5 | TRBV2 | . | TRBD1 | TGTGCCAGCAGCCGAGAGACAGGGCAAGTCGGAGGGACCCAGTACTTC | CASSRETGQVGGTQYF
TRBJ2-5 | TRBV11-3 | . | . | TGTGCCAGCAGCTTAGATGGCGGGCGGGAGACCCAGTACTTC | CASSLDGGRETQYF
TRBJ1-6 | TRBV5-1 | . | . | TGCGCCAGCAGCTTGGACGGCTCCTATAATTCACCCCTCCACTTT | CASSLDGSYNSPLHF
TRBJ1-2 | TRBV3-1/TRBV3-2 | . | TRBD1 | TGTGCCAGCAGAAAACAGGGGTATGGCTACACCTTC | CASRKQGYGYTF
TRBJ1-5 | TRBV19 | . | TRBD1 | TGTGCCAGTAGGCGCTCAGGGGGCCAGCCCCAGCATTTT | CASRRSGGQPQHF
TRBJ2-3 | TRBV15 | . | . | TGTGCCACCAGCACCGGGACAACTAGCACAGATACGCAGTATTTT | CATSTGTTSTDTQYF
TRBJ1-2 | TRBV5-1 | . | TRBD1 | TGCGCCAGCAGCCCGCAACCCGTCCTTACAGGGGCACCTTATGGCTACACCTTC | CASSPQPVLTGAPYGYTF
TRBJ1-1 | TRBV28 | . | . | TGTGCCAGCAGTTTACGGGGAGCCGGGGCTTTCTTT | CASSLRGAGAFF
TRBJ2-2 | TRBV24-1 | . | . | TGTGCCACCAGTGATTTCCCCAGGGGGAACACCGGGGAGCTGTTTTTT | CATSDFPRGNTGELFF
TRBJ2-1 | TRBV7-8 | many | TRBD2 | TGTGCCAGCATCACAGGGCTAGCGGGTTACAATGAGCAGTTCTTC | CASITGLAGYNEQFF
TRBJ1-1 | TRBV20-1 | . | TRBD1 | TGCAGTGCTAGTGGGGACAGGCCGAACACTGAAGCTTTCTTT | CSASGDRPNTEAFF